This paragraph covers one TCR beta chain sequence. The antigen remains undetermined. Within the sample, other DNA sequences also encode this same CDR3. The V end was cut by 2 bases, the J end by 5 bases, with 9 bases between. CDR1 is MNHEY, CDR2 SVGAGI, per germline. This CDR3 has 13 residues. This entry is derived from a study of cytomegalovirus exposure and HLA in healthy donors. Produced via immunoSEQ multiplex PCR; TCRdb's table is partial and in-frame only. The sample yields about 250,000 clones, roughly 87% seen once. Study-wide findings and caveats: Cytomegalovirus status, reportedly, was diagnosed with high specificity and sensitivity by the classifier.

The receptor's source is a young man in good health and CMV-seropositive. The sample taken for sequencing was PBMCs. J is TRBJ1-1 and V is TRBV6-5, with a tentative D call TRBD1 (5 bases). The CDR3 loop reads CASSYPGGTEAFF. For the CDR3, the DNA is TGTGCCAGCAGTTACCCCGGGGGGACTGAAGCTTTCTTT.